A selection of T cell receptor beta chains follows, all from one sample in a study of Tregs in tolerant kidney transplant recipients. This table comes from immunoSEQ multiplex PCR, and its TCRdb copy is limited to in-frame clones, with some not included. The sample records 75,000 to 100,000 clones, roughly 93% being singletons. The sequencing used CD4+ T cells from blood (PBMCs), collected 12 months after the transplant. These receptors all come from a human patient who received a combined kidney and bone marrow transplant. Some T cells may have come from the graft donor. The CDR3 runs from the conserved cysteine through the conserved F or W. Fields, in order: V gene, D gene, J gene, clone size, CDR3 protein, CDR3 DNA. A D gene is named only where the DNA matches it firmly. Clone size appears in some rows only: once, few, many, or a class for an expanded clone.

TRBV9	-	TRBJ2-7	-	CASSVGWGGQGYEQYF	TGTGCCAGCAGCGTAGGATGGGGGGGGCAGGGCTACGAGCAGTACTTC
TRBV9	TRBD1	TRBJ2-1	-	CASSGQGGAYNEQFF	TGTGCCAGCAGCGGCCAAGGGGGCGCTTACAATGAGCAGTTCTTC
TRBV19	TRBD2	TRBJ2-1	-	CASTKTSWDPVLYPSSYNEQFF	TGTGCCAGTACCAAGACTAGCTGGGATCCGGTGCTATACCCGAGCTCCTACAATGAGCAGTTCTTC
TRBV10-3	TRBD2	TRBJ2-5	-	CAITPSREGPAGTQYF	TGTGCCATCACCCCCTCGCGGGAGGGCCCCGCCGGGACCCAGTACTTC
TRBV18	TRBD1	TRBJ1-1	-	CASSPGQGLTEAFF	TGTGCCAGCTCACCTGGACAGGGCCTCACTGAAGCTTTCTTT
TRBV19	TRBD1	TRBJ1-5	-	CASSSGQGGNQPQHF	TGTGCCAGTAGTTCCGGACAGGGAGGCAATCAGCCCCAGCATTTT
TRBV7-9	-	TRBJ1-4	-	CASSLGQAATNEKLFF	TGTGCCAGCAGCTTAGGACAGGCTGCAACTAATGAAAAACTGTTTTTT
TRBV5-1	TRBD1	TRBJ2-2	-	CASSLQGQGAAGELFF	TGCGCCAGCAGCTTGCAAGGACAGGGGGCAGCCGGGGAGCTGTTTTTT
TRBV27	-	TRBJ1-4	-	CASSLSAGIGKLFF	TGTGCCAGCAGTTTATCGGCAGGGATCGGTAAACTGTTTTTT
TRBV18	-	TRBJ1-1	-	CASSPPGVDTEAFF	TGTGCCAGCTCACCACCGGGCGTGGACACTGAAGCTTTCTTT
TRBV5-6	TRBD2	TRBJ2-7	-	CASSPITSGSNEQYF	TGTGCCAGCAGCCCGATCACTAGCGGGAGCAACGAGCAGTACTTC
TRBV7-7	-	TRBJ2-6	-	CASNIRGGAPSGANVLTF	TGTGCCAGCAACATTAGGGGGGGAGCCCCCTCTGGGGCCAACGTCCTGACTTTC
TRBV19	TRBD1	TRBJ1-5	-	CASGVLPGQNSNQPQHF	TGTGCCAGTGGTGTCCTCCCGGGACAGAATAGCAATCAGCCCCAGCATTTT
TRBV18	-	TRBJ1-5	-	CASSPSDGNWLLSNQPQHF	TGTGCCAGCTCACCATCGGACGGGAACTGGCTTCTAAGCAATCAGCCCCAGCATTTT
TRBV7-9	TRBD2	TRBJ2-7	-	CASSPRAGYEQYF	TGTGCCAGCAGCCCTCGAGCGGGGTACGAGCAGTACTTC
TRBV19	-	TRBJ1-5	-	CASSIYRDGNQPQHF	TGTGCCAGTAGTATATACAGGGATGGCAATCAGCCCCAGCATTTT
TRBV28	TRBD1	TRBJ1-2	-	CASSWTGEAPPNYGYTF	TGTGCCAGCAGTTGGACAGGGGAGGCTCCACCTAACTATGGCTACACCTTC
TRBV28	TRBD1	TRBJ1-2	-	CASSAQGVGTF	TGTGCCAGCAGTGCACAGGGGGTTGGTACCTTC
TRBV6-5	TRBD1	TRBJ1-5	-	CASRQGRLQPQHF	TGTGCCAGCCGACAGGGTCGGCTTCAGCCCCAGCATTTT
TRBV7-3	TRBD2	TRBJ2-3	-	CASSLIPGPLAGTDTQYF	TGTGCCAGCAGCTTAATCCCGGGACCTCTAGCGGGCACAGATACGCAGTATTTT
TRBV4-1	-	TRBJ2-7	-	CASSQELLSYEQYF	TGCGCCAGCAGCCAAGAACTACTGTCCTACGAGCAGTACTTC
TRBV6-6	TRBD1	TRBJ1-5	once	CASSFLLGQGLQPQHF	TGTGCCAGCAGTTTCCTCTTGGGACAGGGTCTTCAGCCCCAGCATTTT
TRBV11-3	TRBD1	TRBJ2-1	-	CASSLVGTGDNEQFF	TGTGCCAGCAGCTTAGTTGGGACAGGGGACAATGAGCAGTTCTTC
TRBV4-1	TRBD1	TRBJ1-3	-	CASSQGQGTTIYF	TGCGCCAGCAGCCAAGGACAGGGGACAACCATATATTTT
TRBV5-1	TRBD2	TRBJ2-7	-	CASSLGLAGEVSEQYF	TGCGCCAGCAGCTTGGGATTAGCGGGAGAGGTAAGCGAGCAGTACTTC
TRBV7-9	TRBD1	TRBJ2-7	-	CASSSGQGSVHEQYF	TGTGCCAGCAGCTCGGGACAGGGTTCTGTCCACGAGCAGTACTTC
TRBV7-6	TRBD1	TRBJ2-3	-	CASSSQGAGDTQYF	TGTGCCAGCAGCTCACAGGGGGCCGGAGATACGCAGTATTTT
TRBV4-1	-	TRBJ1-2	-	CASSQDTWGYYGYTF	TGCGCCAGCAGCCAAGATACCTGGGGCTACTATGGCTACACCTTC
TRBV28	-	TRBJ1-6	-	CASSVAGRGWNSPLHF	TGTGCCAGCAGCGTCGCAGGGAGGGGCTGGAATTCACCCCTCCACTTT